The 11 T cell receptor beta chains listed next were all sequenced from one sample in a study of early T cells in non-severe SARS-CoV-2 infection. TCRdb itself ran the 5' RACE reads through MiXCR, one entry per CDR3 protein. The sample has some 88,000 distinct CDR3 sequences, about 15% seen once. Sequencing was performed on whole blood, taken at baseline. These TCRs come from an adult who was a healthcare worker with PCR-confirmed SARS-CoV-2 infection or an uninfected control (not recorded which).

This clonotype was detected a few times. V and J are TRBV7-6 and TRBJ1-1; D not certain. The CDR3 spans 14 residues. In germline, CDR1 is SGHVS, CDR2 FNYEAQ. V was clipped by 5 bases and J by 4 bases, with 14 bases between them. CDR3: CASSPAALGTEAFF. CDR3 sequence (DNA): TGTGCCAGCAGCCCCGCAGCCCTGGGCACTGAAGCTTTCTTT.

There are many counts of this clonotype. The chain uses TRBV12-3 or TRBV12-4 and TRBJ1-5; D is unresolved. The CDR3 has 13 amino acids. Trimming took 5 bases from V and 6 from J, leaving 11 bases between them. CDR3 protein: CASSLGAGQPQHF. Written as DNA, the CDR3 is TGTGCCAGCAGTCTAGGCGCAGGTCAGCCCCAGCATTTT.

This clonotype was seen a handful of times. The chain recombines TRBV11-2 with TRBJ2-7, with TRBD1 matching 8 bases. Germline assignment: CDR1 SGHAT and CDR2 FQNNGV. V shed 5 bases and J 7 bases; nucleotides not matched to a gene: 16. This CDR3 region has 16 residues. CDR3 residues: CASSPNGPETGGEQYF. The CDR3 nucleotides read TGTGCCAGCAGCCCGAACGGACCGGAAACAGGGGGAGAGCAGTACTTC.

This chain joins TRBV27 and TRBJ2-1, with D perhaps TRBD2 (5 bases). The CDR3 consists of 13 residues. V gave up 4 bases and J gave up 10 bases, with 14 bases separating them. Germline V lookup: CDR1 MNHEY, CDR2 SMNVEV (reference sequence). Here the CDR3 reads CASSSVLGYEQFF. The CDR3 coding sequence is TGTGCCAGCAGTTCCGTACTAGGGTACGAGCAGTTCTTC.

The V and J genes are TRBV6-5 and TRBJ2-7; D ambiguous. The ends were cut back, 4 bases at V and 0 bases at J, with 10 bases in the middle. The CDR3 consists of 14 residues. Germline V gene lookup returns CDR1 MNHEY and CDR2 SVGAGI. The CDR3 coding sequence is TGTGCCAGCAGTTCTATTGATGGCTCCTACGAGCAGTACTTC. It yields the protein CASSSIDGSYEQYF.

The V and J genes are TRBV9 and TRBJ1-6, with D unclear. In germline, CDR1 is SGDLS, CDR2 YYNGEE. This CDR3 is 15 amino acids long. Trimming took 7 bases from V and 7 from J, leaving 18 bases between them. The chain's CDR3 is CASQGPGVGNSPLHF. The CDR3 region has the DNA TGTGCCAGCCAAGGCCCGGGAGTGGGGAATTCACCCCTCCACTTT.

This clonotype was seen ten or more times. The chain recombines TRBV7-8 with TRBJ2-7; no clear D gene. Deletions cut 1 base from V and 1 base from J, with 2 bases between. Germline-derived CDR1 and CDR2 are SGHVS and FQNEAQ. The CDR3 has 12 residues. This CDR3 reads CASSLVSYEQYF. DNA for the CDR3: TGTGCCAGCAGCTTAGTGTCCTACGAGCAGTACTTC.

This clonotype has only a few counts. V usage is TRBV3-1 and J usage is TRBJ2-7; possible D gene TRBD2, 6 bases. V was trimmed by 1 base and J by 6 bases, leaving 16 bases between them. The CDR3 spans 15 residues. Germline loops: CDR1 LGHDT, CDR2 YNNKEL (reference sequence). CDR3 amino acids: CASSQGKAGPSEQYF. CDR3 sequence (DNA): TGTGCCAGCAGCCAAGGCAAGGCGGGACCCTCCGAGCAGTACTTC.

The rearrangement joins TRBV20-1 to TRBJ2-3; D is unresolved. The CDR3 runs to 15 residues. Between the trimmed V and J ends, which lost 6 bases and 1 base, there was a span of 17 bases. Germline CDR1 DFQATT, CDR2 SNEGSKA (reference sequence). The CDR3 DNA sequence: TGCAGTGCACGGGCATCGGGCAGAGGCACAGATACGCAGTATTTT. Protein product: CSARASGRGTDTQYF.

The V call is TRBV15, the J call TRBJ2-7, with D maybe TRBD1 (6 bases). CDR3 length: 14 residues. The V and J ends lost 0 bases and 4 bases respectively, with 10 bases between them. The germline CDR1 and CDR2 sequences are LNHNV and YYDKDF (reference sequence). The CDR3 loop is CATSREGTLYEQYF. The CDR3, as DNA: TGTGCCACCAGCAGAGAAGGGACACTGTACGAGCAGTACTTC.

The chain couples TRBV7-9 to TRBJ2-3; 8 bases are shared with TRBD1. The length of the CDR3 is 16 residues. From germline, CDR1 is SEHNR and CDR2 FQNEAQ (reference sequence). Trimming at V came to 4 bases and at J to 4 bases, leaving 10 bases not matched to a gene. In DNA, the CDR3 is TGTGCCAGCAGCTCCAGGGACAGGTTAGGATCAGATACGCAGTATTTT. Its translation: CASSSRDRLGSDTQYF.